This passage covers 29 T cell receptor beta chains from one sample sequenced in a study of shared clonotypes between healthy human individuals. Profiled with immunoSEQ multiplex PCR; TCRdb holds only in-frame clones, not every one. The sample holds roughly 720,000 clones, around 90% seen once. The sample consisted of memory CD8+ T cells from PBMCs. The sample's subset: CD45RO+ cells pooled with CCR7-negative TemRA cells. These receptors all stem from a man aged 18 to 35 in good health. Some clones in this sample may be carry-over from other donors' samples.

This clone has a count of ten or more. Additional DNA sequences in this sample encode the identical CDR3. This chain connects TRBV19 to TRBJ2-1; perhaps D is TRBD1 or TRBD2 (5 bases each). Deletions cut 6 bases from V and 5 bases from J, with 8 bases between. This CDR3 is 12 amino acids long. In germline, CDR1 is LNHDA, CDR2 SQIVND (reference sequence). CDR3 protein: CASRGDHNEQFF. As DNA, the CDR3 is TGTGCCAGTAGGGGGGACCACAATGAGCAGTTCTTC. Variable domain in full (rest from reference TRBV19 and TRBJ2-1): DGGITQSPKYLFRKEGQNVTLSCEQNLNHDAMYWYRQDPGQGLRLIYYSQIVNDFQKGDIAEGYSVSREKKESFPLTVTSAQKNPTAFYLCASRGDHNEQFFGPGTRLTVL.

This clone came up once. The rearrangement joins TRBV28 to TRBJ1-4, with 7 nucleotides matching TRBD1. CDR1 and CDR2 from the germline V gene are MDHEN and SYDVKM. With 5 bases clipped from V and 8 bases from J, the junction kept 8 bases outside the gene matches. This CDR3 has 14 residues. CDR3 loop: CASSKQGWGEKLFF. The CDR3 nucleotides read TGTGCCAGCAGTAAACAGGGGTGGGGAGAAAAACTGTTTTTT.

The chain has TRBV5-4 and TRBJ2-1, with 7 bases identical to TRBD2. The germline V gene encodes CDR1 SGHNT and CDR2 YYREEE (reference sequence). The CDR3 consists of 13 residues. The V and J ends lost 5 bases and 14 bases, in that order; junction bases with no gene match: 13. The CDR3 sequence is CASSQGGREIEFF. Written as DNA, the CDR3 is TGTGCCAGCAGTCAAGGAGGGCGGGAGATTGAGTTCTTC.

V usage is TRBV7-9 and J usage is TRBJ2-7; TRBD1 matches 7 bases. CDR1 and CDR2 from the germline V gene are SEHNR and FQNEAQ (reference sequence). The length of the CDR3 is 13 residues. J was trimmed by 6 bases and V by 5 bases; bases with no gene match: 7. CDR3 nucleotide sequence: TGTGCCAGCAGCCCTCGGACAGGCCCCGAGCAGTACTTC. Translation: CASSPRTGPEQYF. The full variable domain, completed using reference TRBV7-9 and TRBJ2-7, is DTGVSQNPRHKITKRGQNVTFRCDPISEHNRLYWYRQTLGQGPEFLTYFQNEAQLEKSRLLSDRFSAERPKGSFSTLEIQRTEQGDSAMYLCASSPRTGPEQYFGPGTRLTVT.

On this clone itself: Germline and junction disagree at one end, which may indicate a read error. The chain has TRBV7-9 and TRBJ2-7; 8 bases match TRBD1. Germline lookup yields CDR1 SEHNR and CDR2 FQNEAQ (reference sequence). The CDR3 length is 14 residues. The CDR3 region has the DNA TGTGCCAGCAGCCCCCGGGACAGGCCCTACAAGCAGTACTTC. Translated: CASSPRDRPYKQYF.

The DNA for the CDR3 is TGTGCCACCAGCCGGGGCCCGAACACCGGGGAGCTGTTTTTT. This gives the protein CATSRGPNTGELFF. The chain combines TRBV15 with TRBJ2-2; D tentatively reads TRBD1 or TRBD2 (5 bases each). Germline V lookup: CDR1 LNHNV, CDR2 YYDKDF (reference sequence). This CDR3 is 14 amino acids long. Trimming pared 5 bases from V and 0 bases from J, leaving 7 bases between.

The chain combines TRBV7-8 with TRBJ2-2, with D uncertain. CDR1 is SGHVS, CDR2 FQNEAQ, per germline. This CDR3 has 17 amino acids. With 4 bases removed from V and 1 base from J, the gap between germline ends came to 16 bases. This CDR3 is CASSSYGSLLNTGELFF. The CDR3 DNA is TGTGCCAGCAGCTCGTACGGAAGTTTACTGAACACCGGGGAGCTGTTTTTT.

This clone was counted between two and nine times. V and J are TRBV28 and TRBJ2-7; perhaps D is TRBD1 or TRBD2 (5 bases each). Germline values: CDR1 MDHEN, CDR2 SYDVKM. This CDR3 spans 13 amino acids. The V end was cut by 10 bases, the J end by 4 bases, with 17 bases between. The CDR3 bases are TGTGCCACCTGGATGGGCAGGGAGTACGAGCAGTACTTC. Its translation: CATWMGREYEQYF.

V gene TRBV28 combines with J gene TRBJ2-5; D possibly corresponds to TRBD2 (6 bases). V was shortened by 5 bases and J by 13 bases, with 17 bases between the two germline ends. Germline CDR1 and CDR2: MDHEN and SYDVKM. The CDR3 length is 12 residues. The CDR3 region has the DNA TGTGCCAGCAGTCCCGGGGGTCCCACGGGGTACTTC. Translated, it gives CASSPGGPTGYF.

In DNA, the CDR3 is TGTGCCAGCCCCGGGAGGGTAAGCTACAATGAGCAGTTCTTC. Translation: CASPGRVSYNEQFF. J is TRBJ2-1 and V is TRBV2; 8 bases are a match to TRBD2. The CDR3 has 14 residues. Trimming cost V 8 bases and J 3 bases; bases outside gene matches: 6. Germline lookup yields CDR1 SNHLY and CDR2 FYNNEI.

The chain recombines TRBV9 with TRBJ2-7; tentative D call: TRBD1 (6 bases). V was trimmed by 4 bases and J by 4 bases, leaving 12 bases between them. The CDR3 is made up of 13 amino acids. CDR1 SGDLS and CDR2 YYNGEE come from the germline V gene. The DNA for the CDR3 is TGTGCCAGCAGCCCCCCGACAGGATACGAGCAGTACTTC. It yields the protein CASSPPTGYEQYF. The variable domain in full, completed from reference TRBV9 and TRBJ2-7, reads DSGVTQTPKHLITATGQRVTLRCSPRSGDLSVYWYQQSLDQGLQFLIQYYNGEERAKGNILERFSAQQFPDLHSELNLSSLELGDSALYFCASSPPTGYEQYFGPGTRLTVT.

Only one count was recorded for this clone. The chain has TRBV7-9 and TRBJ2-1, with 8 positions matching TRBD2. Trimming cost V 4 bases and J 0 bases; bases outside gene matches: 5. CDR3 length equals 16 residues. CDR1 is SEHNR and CDR2 is FQNEAQ in the germline V gene (reference sequence). In DNA, the CDR3 is TGTGCCAGCAGCTCCACACGGGAGGGCTCCTACAATGAGCAGTTCTTC. Its translation is CASSSTREGSYNEQFF.

V and J are TRBV2 and TRBJ2-1, with no clear D. Trimming cost V 5 bases and J 0 bases, with 8 bases left between them. The CDR3 consists of 14 residues. CDR1 SNHLY and CDR2 FYNNEI come from the germline V gene. In nucleotides, the CDR3 is TGTGCCAGCAGTTCAATAAGCTCCTACAATGAGCAGTTCTTC. Protein product: CASSSISSYNEQFF.

The chain has TRBV9 and TRBJ2-7, with 9 bases identical to TRBD1. The CDR3 extends over 15 amino acids. The germline CDR1 and CDR2 sequences are SGDLS and YYNGEE. J was trimmed by 1 base and V by 1 base; bases with no gene match: 3. CDR3 DNA sequence: TGTGCCAGCAGCGTAAGGGACAGGGAATCCTACGAGCAGTACTTC. Translated: CASSVRDRESYEQYF.

The chain employs TRBV7-9 and TRBJ2-7; 10 bases fit TRBD1. The ends lost 5 bases at V and 4 bases at J; junction bases unmatched: 5. CDR1 is SEHNR and CDR2 is FQNEAQ in the germline V gene (reference sequence). This CDR3 is 14 amino acids long. The CDR3 DNA sequence: TGTGCCAGCAGCAGGACAGGGGGTTCATACGAGCAGTACTTC. This translates into CASSRTGGSYEQYF.

The chain employs TRBV27 and TRBJ2-1; D unclear. The CDR3 totals 15 residues. CDR1 and CDR2 (germline): MNHEY, SMNVEV (reference sequence). The V and J ends lost 5 bases and 6 bases respectively, with 17 bases between them. The DNA for the CDR3 is TGTGCCAGCAGTCCCATCCCCTGGGAATTCAATGAGCAGTTCTTC. Protein: CASSPIPWEFNEQFF.

V is TRBV19 and J is TRBJ2-4, with D maybe TRBD2 (6 bases). Trimming took 1 base from V and 3 from J, leaving 22 bases between them. The CDR3 contains 19 residues. Per the germline V gene, CDR1 is LNHDA and CDR2 is SQIVND (reference sequence). The CDR3 DNA reads as TGTGCCAGTAGTATAGCGAGGGGCGACTGGCGGGGAGACAAAAACATTCAGTACTTC. This codes for CASSIARGDWRGDKNIQYF.

This chain's CDR3 is CASSLSTGGAFF. The CDR3 DNA reads TGTGCCAGCAGCTTATCTACAGGGGGGGCTTTCTTT. The chain links TRBV7-9 to TRBJ1-1; the match to TRBD1 covers 8 bases. The V gene's germline CDR1 is SEHNR and CDR2 FQNEAQ (reference sequence). This CDR3 contains 12 residues. V dropped 2 bases and J dropped 11; count of bases not matched to a gene: 4.

This chain connects TRBV9 to TRBJ2-7; 9 bases are a match to TRBD2. V lost 4 bases to trimming and J lost 7 bases; unmatched junction nucleotides: 9. CDR3 length: 14 residues. CDR1 is SGDLS and CDR2 is YYNGEE in the germline V gene. CDR3 nucleotide sequence: TGTGCCAGCAGCTCTAGCGGGAACGCCTTGGAGCAGTACTTC. This gives the protein CASSSSGNALEQYF. The whole variable domain, filled in from reference TRBV9 and TRBJ2-7, reads DSGVTQTPKHLITATGQRVTLRCSPRSGDLSVYWYQQSLDQGLQFLIQYYNGEERAKGNILERFSAQQFPDLHSELNLSSLELGDSALYFCASSSSGNALEQYFGPGTRLTVT.

The table lists this clone with a count of one. The V call is TRBV4-1, the J call TRBJ2-5; possibly TRBD2 for D (6 bases). CDR1 is MGHRA, CDR2 YSYEKL, per germline. Trimming stripped 0 bases from V and 3 bases from J, with 8 bases between. CDR3 length: 14 amino acids. This CDR3 reads CASSQDWEEETQYF. The CDR3 DNA is TGCGCCAGCAGCCAAGATTGGGAGGAAGAGACCCAGTACTTC.

CDR3 sequence (DNA): TGTGCCAGCACCTGGGACAGGGATCAAGAGACCCAGTACTTC. It yields the protein CASTWDRDQETQYF. The V and J genes are TRBV6-1 and TRBJ2-5; TRBD1 aligns across 9 bases. The germline gives CDR1 MNHNS, CDR2 SASEGT. After removal of 7 bases from V and 2 bases from J, the junction contained 5 bases not matched to a gene. CDR3 length equals 14 residues.

The DNA of the CDR3 is TGTGCCAGTAGTCCCCAGGAGAACACTGAAGCTTTCTTT. Translating it yields CASSPQENTEAFF. This chain connects TRBV19 to TRBJ1-1; no reliable D call. Germline values: CDR1 LNHDA, CDR2 SQIVND (reference sequence). The CDR3 has 13 amino acids. V lost 5 bases, J lost 1 base, and 8 bases lay in between.

CDR3 residues: CASSTRGFKETQYF. In DNA, the CDR3 is TGTGCCAGTAGTACCCGTGGGTTCAAAGAGACCCAGTACTTC. The V and J genes are TRBV19 and TRBJ2-5, with D hard to call. The CDR3 is 14 amino acids. The V and J ends lost 4 bases and 3 bases respectively, with 12 bases between them. Germline loops: CDR1 LNHDA, CDR2 SQIVND (reference sequence).

The chain links TRBV28 to TRBJ1-4; 9 bases are a match to TRBD1. V dropped 6 bases and J dropped 1; count of bases not matched to a gene: 6. Germline CDR1 is MDHEN and CDR2 is SYDVKM. The length of the CDR3 is 16 residues. CDR3 coding DNA: TGTGCCAGCAGGAACAGGGGGCACGAAACTAATGAAAAACTGTTTTTT. This gives the protein CASRNRGHETNEKLFF.

The rearrangement uses TRBV6-1 and TRBJ2-1; TRBD2 agrees at 9 bases. Losses at the gene ends were 2 bases for V and 4 bases for J; bases not matched to a gene: 3. Looked up from germline, CDR1 is MNHNS and CDR2 is SASEGT. This CDR3 is 15 amino acids long. The CDR3 DNA reads as TGTGCCAGCAGTGAACTAGCGGGGAGGTACAATGAGCAGTTCTTC. It translates to CASSELAGRYNEQFF.

This chain joins TRBV4-3 and TRBJ1-4; unclear D gene. The CDR3 is 16 residues long. Germline V gene lookup returns CDR1 LGHNA and CDR2 YSLEER. V was trimmed by 2 bases and J by 0 bases, leaving 10 bases between them. This chain's CDR3 is CASSQYLGSTNEKLFF. The DNA of the CDR3 is TGCGCCAGCAGCCAATACCTCGGGTCAACTAATGAAAAACTGTTTTTT.

The V gene is TRBV6-5, the J gene TRBJ2-1; tentative D call: TRBD2 (5 bases). The V and J ends lost 8 bases and 0 bases respectively, with 14 bases between them. Germline CDR1 and CDR2: MNHEY and SVGAGI. This CDR3 spans 15 amino acids. The CDR3 loop is CASSYGGNSYNEQFF. Here the CDR3 DNA reads TGTGCCAGCTCTTATGGAGGAAACTCCTACAATGAGCAGTTCTTC.

The chain has TRBV5-1 and TRBJ2-1; D is unclear. The V gene's germline CDR1 is SGHRS and CDR2 YFSETQ. Trimming shortened V by 2 bases and J by 6 bases, and 9 bases separated the two germline ends. The CDR3 is 13 amino acids. The CDR3 loop is CASSLVSFNEQFF. CDR3 bases: TGCGCCAGCAGCTTAGTCAGTTTCAATGAGCAGTTCTTC.

The CDR3 region has the DNA TGTGCCAGCTCACCAACGGGAGGGCCGCCCGGGGAGCTGTTTTTT. Translated: CASSPTGGPPGELFF. The chain employs TRBV18 and TRBJ2-2, with TRBD2 matching 8 bases. Per germline, CDR1 KGHSH and CDR2 LQKENI. This CDR3 has 15 residues. V trimming: 2 bases; J trimming: 6 bases; junction bases outside the gene matches: 5.